This T cell receptor (beta chain) appears in the sequencing data of a study of blood T cells in healthy people across ages. Study-level points and caveats: Naive CD4+ cell counts and diversity both ran higher in long-lived than in aged donors.

With a J-beta primer mix and a sample-barcoded 5' primer, a second PCR ran about 7 to 12 cycles. TCRdb analysed the 5' RACE reads with MiXCR anew, one entry per CDR3 protein. The table shows about 1.4 million distinct CDR3 sequences, with approximately 60% occurring only once. Note on this clonotype: No antigen is known for it.

Input material: blood. The TCR comes from a young man in good health.

CDR3: CASRFDRLTSPLHF. The CDR3 DNA follows: TGTGCCAGCAGATTCGACAGGCTGACTTCACCCCTCCACTTT. The chain carries TRBV7-2 and TRBJ1-6; D perhaps matches TRBD1 (6 bases). The V end was cut by 6 bases, the J end by 9 bases, with 15 bases between. The CDR3 runs 14 residues. The germline V gene has CDR1 SGHTA and CDR2 FQGNSA.